This T cell receptor (beta chain) was sequenced during a study of tumor-infiltrating lymphocytes in primary liver carcinoma. On the study more broadly: With diameters of about 4.2 to 10 cm, tumors were stage T1-T3 N0M0.

On this clonotype: Its specificity is unknown.

General study findings and limits: With p = 0.039, the top-250-clone fraction in tumors significantly exceeded that in blood.

Unsorted whole blood supplied the RNA, and germline DNA was extracted too. With around 500 ng total RNA as template and a constant-region primer, TCR beta cDNA was made. Employing slightly modified ARM-PCR, three nested multiplex PCR rounds were run, and these gave rise to the TCR beta libraries. The two initial PCR rounds, around 10 cycles each, used TRBV1-TRBV30 forward and C-beta reverse primers. Using its own MiXCR run on the multiplex PCR reads, TCRdb lists one record per CDR3 protein. The table records hundreds of thousands of distinct CDR3 sequences, around 50% of them present only once. Trimming cost V 0 bases and J 5 bases, with 11 bases left between them. Germline V gene data show CDR1 as SGHNT and CDR2 as YYREEE (reference sequence). The CDR3 contains 15 residues.

This sequence joins TRBV5-4 and TRBJ2-2, with a possible D match to TRBD1 (5 bases). Input material: peripheral blood. This TCR derives from a woman in her 30s with primary liver carcinoma and hepatitis B virus infection. The CDR3 loop reads CASSLATAKTGELFF. CDR3 in DNA: TGTGCCAGCAGCTTGGCGACAGCTAAAACCGGGGAGCTGTTTTTT.